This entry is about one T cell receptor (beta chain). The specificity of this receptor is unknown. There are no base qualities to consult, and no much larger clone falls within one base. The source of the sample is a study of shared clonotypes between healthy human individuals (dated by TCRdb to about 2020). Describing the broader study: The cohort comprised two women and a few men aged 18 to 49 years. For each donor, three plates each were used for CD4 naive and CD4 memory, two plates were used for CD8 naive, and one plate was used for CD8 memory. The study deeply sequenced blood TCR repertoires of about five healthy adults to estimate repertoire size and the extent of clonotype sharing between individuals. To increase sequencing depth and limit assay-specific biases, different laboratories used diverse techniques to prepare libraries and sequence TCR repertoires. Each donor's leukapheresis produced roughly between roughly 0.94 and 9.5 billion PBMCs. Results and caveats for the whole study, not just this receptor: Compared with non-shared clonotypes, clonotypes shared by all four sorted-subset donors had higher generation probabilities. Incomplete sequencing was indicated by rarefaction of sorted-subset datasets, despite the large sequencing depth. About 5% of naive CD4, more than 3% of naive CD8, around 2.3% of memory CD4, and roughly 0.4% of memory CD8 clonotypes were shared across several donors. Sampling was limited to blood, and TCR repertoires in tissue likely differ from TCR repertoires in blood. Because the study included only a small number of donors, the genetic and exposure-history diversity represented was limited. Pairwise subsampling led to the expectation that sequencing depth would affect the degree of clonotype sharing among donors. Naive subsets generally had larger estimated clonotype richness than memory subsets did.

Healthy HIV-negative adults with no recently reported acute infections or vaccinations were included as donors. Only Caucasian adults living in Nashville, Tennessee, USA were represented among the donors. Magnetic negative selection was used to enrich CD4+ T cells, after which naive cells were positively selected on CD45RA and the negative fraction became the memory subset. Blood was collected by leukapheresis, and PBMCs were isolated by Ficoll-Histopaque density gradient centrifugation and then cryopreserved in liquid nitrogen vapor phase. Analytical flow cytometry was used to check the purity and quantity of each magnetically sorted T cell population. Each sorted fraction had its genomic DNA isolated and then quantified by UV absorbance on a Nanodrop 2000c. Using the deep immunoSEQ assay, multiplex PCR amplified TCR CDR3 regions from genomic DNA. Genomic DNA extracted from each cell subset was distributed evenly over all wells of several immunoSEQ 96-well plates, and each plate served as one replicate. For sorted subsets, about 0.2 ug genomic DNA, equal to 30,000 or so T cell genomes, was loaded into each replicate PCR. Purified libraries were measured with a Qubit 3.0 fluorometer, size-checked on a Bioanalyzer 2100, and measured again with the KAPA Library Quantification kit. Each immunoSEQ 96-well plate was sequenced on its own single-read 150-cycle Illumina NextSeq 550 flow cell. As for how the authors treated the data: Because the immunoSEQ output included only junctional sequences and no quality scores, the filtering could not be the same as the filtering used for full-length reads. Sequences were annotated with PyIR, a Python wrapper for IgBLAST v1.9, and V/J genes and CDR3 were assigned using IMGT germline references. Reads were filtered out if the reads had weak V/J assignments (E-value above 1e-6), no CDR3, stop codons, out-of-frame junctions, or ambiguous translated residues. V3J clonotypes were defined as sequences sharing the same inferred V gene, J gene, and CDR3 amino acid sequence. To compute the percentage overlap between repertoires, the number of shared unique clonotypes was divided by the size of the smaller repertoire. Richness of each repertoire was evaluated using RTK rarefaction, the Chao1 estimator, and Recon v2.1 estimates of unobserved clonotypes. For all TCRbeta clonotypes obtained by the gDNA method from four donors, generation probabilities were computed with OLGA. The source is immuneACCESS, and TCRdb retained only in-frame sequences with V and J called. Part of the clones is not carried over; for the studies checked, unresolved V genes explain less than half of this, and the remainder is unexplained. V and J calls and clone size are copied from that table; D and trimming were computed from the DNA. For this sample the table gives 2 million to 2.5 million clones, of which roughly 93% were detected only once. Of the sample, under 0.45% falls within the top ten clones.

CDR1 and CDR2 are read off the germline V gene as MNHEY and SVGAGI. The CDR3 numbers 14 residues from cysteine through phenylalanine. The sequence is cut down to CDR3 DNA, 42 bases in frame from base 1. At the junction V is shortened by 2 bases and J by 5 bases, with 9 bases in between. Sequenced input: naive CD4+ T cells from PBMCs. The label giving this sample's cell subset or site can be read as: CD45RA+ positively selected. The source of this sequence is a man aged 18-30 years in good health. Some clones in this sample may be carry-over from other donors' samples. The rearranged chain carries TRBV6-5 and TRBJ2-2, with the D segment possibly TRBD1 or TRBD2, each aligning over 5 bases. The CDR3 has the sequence CASSYEGLTGELFF. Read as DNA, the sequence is TGTGCCAGCAGTTACGAGGGGTTGACCGGGGAGCTGTTTTTT.